These T cell receptor beta chains were read from a single sample in a study of control samples from healthy donors and cancer patients. The repertoire was sequenced with immunoSEQ multiplex PCR; TCRdb's copy has only in-frame clones and lacks some. Of some 70,000 clones in the sample, under 85% were seen once. Sequenced input: blood. These TCRs come from a man aged 55-75 years in good health. Both conserved end residues are part of each CDR3. D genes are given only for firm matches. Some rows have no size entry. The others give once, few or many, or a class for an expanded clone.

>TRBJ2-6|NA|TRBV6-6|NA
TGTGCCAGCAGTTACTCTGGGGCCAACGTCCTGACTTTC
CASSYSGANVLTF
>TRBJ2-1|TRBD1|TRBV5-1|NA
TGCGCCAGCAGCTTGCGTCTAGGGGGCGGGTACAATGAGCAGTTCTTC
CASSLRLGGGYNEQFF
>TRBJ1-2|NA|TRBV24-1|NA
TGTGCCACCAGTGATTTTAGGGGGGACGGCTGGGGCTACACCTTC
CATSDFRGDGWGYTF
>TRBJ1-4|TRBD1|TRBV24-1|NA
TGTGCCACCAGTGATTTAACGACAGGGGAACTGTTTTTT
CATSDLTTGELFF
>TRBJ2-4|NA|TRBV30|NA
TGTGCTTTTGACCAGGGAGCCAAAAACATTCAGTACTTC
CAFDQGAKNIQYF
>TRBJ1-1|NA|TRBV30|NA
TGTGCCTGGAGTGGCAAAAGGCAGCCGAACACTGAAGCTTTCTTT
CAWSGKRQPNTEAFF
>TRBJ2-5|TRBD1|TRBV10-3|NA
TGTGCCATCAGTGCCGGAAGGGGGCAGGGGGAGACCCAGTACTTC
CAISAGRGQGETQYF
>TRBJ2-3|NA|TRBV7-2|NA
TGTGCCAGCAGCCCCGGAGGCCCTAGCACAGATACGCAGTATTTT
CASSPGGPSTDTQYF
>TRBJ1-1|TRBD1|TRBV28|few
TGTGCCAGCATCCCAGGAGCGGGACAGTTCACTGAAGCTTTCTTT
CASIPGAGQFTEAFF
>TRBJ2-7|TRBD1|TRBV7-2|NA
TGTGCCAGCAGCCTCACCCATCGACAGGGCACCGAGCAGTACTTC
CASSLTHRQGTEQYF
>TRBJ2-3|NA|TRBV7-6|NA
TGTGCCAGCAGCCCCCGAGGCGGACCAGCAACAGATACGCAGTATTTT
CASSPRGGPATDTQYF
>TRBJ1-3|NA|TRBV14|NA
TGTGCCAGCAGCCAAGGTTATCCGACGGGAAACACCATATATTTT
CASSQGYPTGNTIYF
>TRBJ2-1|TRBD2|TRBV4-3|NA
TGCGCCAGCAGCCAAGGGCCACTAGCGGGAGCCTACAATGAGCAGTTCTTC
CASSQGPLAGAYNEQFF
>TRBJ2-7|NA|TRBV6-2/TRBV6-3|NA
TGTGCCAGCAGTACTAATGGCCCCTACGAGCAGTACTTC
CASSTNGPYEQYF
>TRBJ1-1|TRBD1|TRBV29-1|NA
TGCAGCGTTGGGACAGGGGCCCACACTGAAGCTTTCTTT
CSVGTGAHTEAFF
>TRBJ1-1|NA|TRBV4-2|NA
TGTGCCAGCAGCCAAGATCTATATGAAGCTTTCTTT
CASSQDLYEAFF
>TRBJ2-6|NA|TRBV5-1|once
TGCGCCAGCAGCCCGACCGGCTCTGGGGCCAACGTCCTGACTTTC
CASSPTGSGANVLTF
>TRBJ2-7|NA|TRBV7-2|NA
TGTGCCAGCAGCTCAATTGGACCTGCCTACGAGCAGTACTTC
CASSSIGPAYEQYF
>TRBJ2-7|TRBD1|TRBV7-2|NA
TGTGCCAGCAGCCCACAGGGGGCTCGGGACGAGCAGTACTTC
CASSPQGARDEQYF
>TRBJ2-1|TRBD1|TRBV7-2|NA
TGTGCCAGCAGCTTAGGGGTCAGGAGGACAGGGGGGGGCAATGAGCAGTTCTTC
CASSLGVRRTGGGNEQFF
>TRBJ2-6|NA|TRBV5-4|NA
TGTGCCAGCAGCTTGGGGGGGGCGGGTGGGGCCAACGTCCTGACTTTC
CASSLGGAGGANVLTF
>TRBJ2-5|NA|TRBV5-6|NA
TGTGCCAGCAGCTTTGTGGCAGACCAAGAGACCCAGTACTTC
CASSFVADQETQYF
>TRBJ2-6|NA|TRBV5-5|NA
TGTGCCAGCTCATTTTCGGACTCTGGGGCCAACGTCCTGACTTTC
CASSFSDSGANVLTF
>TRBJ1-4|NA|TRBV5-5|few
TGTGCCAGCAGCTCGTTCGAGCGGGCAACTAATGAAAAACTGTTTTTT
CASSSFERATNEKLFF
>TRBJ1-4|TRBD1|TRBV5-1|NA
TGCGCCAGCATTCGGGACAGGGAAAATCTTGGGGTTGAAAAACTGTTTTTT
CASIRDRENLGVEKLFF
>TRBJ2-3|NA|TRBV18|NA
TGTGCCAGCTCACGGGGGAACACAGATACGCAGTATTTT
CASSRGNTDTQYF
>TRBJ1-2|TRBD1|TRBV19|NA
TGTGCCAGTAGTATCAGAACGGGACAGTCGACAAATGGCTACACCTTC
CASSIRTGQSTNGYTF
>TRBJ1-4|TRBD1|TRBV6-1|NA
TGTGCCAGCAGTGAAGCCAGGGGGCGACTCAAAGCAACTAATGAAAAACTGTTTTTT
CASSEARGRLKATNEKLFF